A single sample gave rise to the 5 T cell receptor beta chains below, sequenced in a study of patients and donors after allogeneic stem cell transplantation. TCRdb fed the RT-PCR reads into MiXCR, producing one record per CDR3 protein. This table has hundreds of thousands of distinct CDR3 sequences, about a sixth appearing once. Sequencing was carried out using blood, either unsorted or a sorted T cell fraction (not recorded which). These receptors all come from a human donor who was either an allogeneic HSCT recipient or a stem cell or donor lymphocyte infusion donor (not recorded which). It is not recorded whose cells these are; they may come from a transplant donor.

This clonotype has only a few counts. This CDR3 reads CASSLGLGDYGYTF. The CDR3 bases are TGTGCCAGCAGCTTGGGTTTGGGGGACTATGGCTACACCTTC. The V and J genes are TRBV11-2 and TRBJ1-2, with a possible D match to TRBD1 (5 bases). CDR1 and CDR2 (germline): SGHAT, FQNNGV. V lost 3 bases and J 3 bases, leaving 11 bases between the germline ends. The CDR3 extends over 14 amino acids.

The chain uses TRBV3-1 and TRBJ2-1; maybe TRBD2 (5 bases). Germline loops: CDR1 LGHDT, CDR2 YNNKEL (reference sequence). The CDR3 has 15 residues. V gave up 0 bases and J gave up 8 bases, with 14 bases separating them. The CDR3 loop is CASSQDSAPEDEQFF. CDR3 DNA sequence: TGTGCCAGCAGCCAAGATTCGGCGCCGGAGGATGAGCAGTTCTTC.

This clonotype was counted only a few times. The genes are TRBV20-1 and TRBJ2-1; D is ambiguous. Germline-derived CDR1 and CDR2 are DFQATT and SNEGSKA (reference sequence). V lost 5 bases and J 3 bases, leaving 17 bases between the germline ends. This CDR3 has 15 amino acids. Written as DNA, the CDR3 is TGCAGTGCTCACCCCCCGAGTAGCCACTACAATGAGCAGTTCTTC. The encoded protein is CSAHPPSSHYNEQFF.

The CDR3: CASSPGGSGRFNEQFF. The CDR3 nucleotides are TGCGCCAGCAGCCCCGGGGGGAGCGGGAGGTTCAATGAGCAGTTCTTC. The chain joins TRBV5-1 to TRBJ2-1; 9 bases align to TRBD2. Germline trimming cut 4 bases from V and 6 bases from J; bases unmatched to any gene: 11. The CDR3 is 16 amino acids. From germline, CDR1 is SGHRS and CDR2 YFSETQ.

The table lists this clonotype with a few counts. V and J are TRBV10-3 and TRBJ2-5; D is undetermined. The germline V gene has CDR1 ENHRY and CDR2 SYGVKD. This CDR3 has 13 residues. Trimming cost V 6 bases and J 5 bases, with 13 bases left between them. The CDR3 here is CAIRAGASETQYF. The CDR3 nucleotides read TGTGCCATCAGGGCCGGTGCAAGCGAGACCCAGTACTTC.